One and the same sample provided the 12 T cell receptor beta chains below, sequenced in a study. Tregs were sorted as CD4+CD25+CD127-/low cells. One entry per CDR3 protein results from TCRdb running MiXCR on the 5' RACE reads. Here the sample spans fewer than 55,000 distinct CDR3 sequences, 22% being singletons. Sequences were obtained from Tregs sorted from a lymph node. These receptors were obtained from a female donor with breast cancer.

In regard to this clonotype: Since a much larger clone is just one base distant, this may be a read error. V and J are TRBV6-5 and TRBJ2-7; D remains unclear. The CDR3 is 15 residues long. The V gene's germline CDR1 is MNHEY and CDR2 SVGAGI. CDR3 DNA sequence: TGTGCCGGCAGTTACTCAGGCGGCAGCTCCTACGAGCAGTACTTC. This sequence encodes CAGSYSGGSSYEQYF.

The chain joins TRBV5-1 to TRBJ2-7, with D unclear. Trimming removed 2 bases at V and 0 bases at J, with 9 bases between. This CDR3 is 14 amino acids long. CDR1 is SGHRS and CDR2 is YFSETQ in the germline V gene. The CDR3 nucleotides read TGCGCCAGCAGCTTATGGACGGACTCCTACGAGCAGTACTTC. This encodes CASSLWTDSYEQYF. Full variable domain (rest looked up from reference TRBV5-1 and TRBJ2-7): KAGVTQTPRYLIKTRGQQVTLSCSPISGHRSVSWYQQTPGQGLQFLFEYFSETQRNKGNFPGRFSGRQFSNSRSEMNVSTLELGDSALYLCASSLWTDSYEQYFGPGTRLTVT.

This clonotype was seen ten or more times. Written as DNA, the CDR3 is TGCGCCAGCAGCCTCCTAGCGGGAGGTTTGGAGACCCAGTACTTC. This sequence encodes CASSLLAGGLETQYF. This chain uses TRBV4-1 with TRBJ2-5; 11 nucleotides match TRBD2. The CDR3 loop spans 15 amino acids. CDR1 is MGHRA, CDR2 YSYEKL, per germline. The V segment lost 4 bases and the J segment 5 bases; nucleotides outside the gene matches: 6.

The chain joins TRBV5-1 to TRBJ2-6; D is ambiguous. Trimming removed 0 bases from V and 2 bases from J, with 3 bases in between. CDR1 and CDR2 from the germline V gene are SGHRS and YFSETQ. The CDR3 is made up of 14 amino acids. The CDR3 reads CASSLAPGANVLTF. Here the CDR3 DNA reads TGCGCCAGCAGCTTGGCCCCTGGGGCCAACGTCCTGACTTTC.

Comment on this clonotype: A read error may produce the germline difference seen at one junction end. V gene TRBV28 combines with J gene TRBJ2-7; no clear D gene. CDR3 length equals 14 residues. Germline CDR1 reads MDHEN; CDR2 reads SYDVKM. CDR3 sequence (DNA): TGTGCCAGCGGTTTAAGGTTCTCTTCCTACGAGCAGTACTTC. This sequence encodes CASGLRFSSYEQYF.

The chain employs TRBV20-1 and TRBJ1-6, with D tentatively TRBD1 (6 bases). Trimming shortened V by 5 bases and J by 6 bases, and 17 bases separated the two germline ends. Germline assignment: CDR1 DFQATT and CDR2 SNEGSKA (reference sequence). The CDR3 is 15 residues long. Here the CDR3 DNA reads TGCAGTGCTGTCCGACAGGAGTCGGGTAATTCACCCCTCCACTTT. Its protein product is CSAVRQESGNSPLHF.

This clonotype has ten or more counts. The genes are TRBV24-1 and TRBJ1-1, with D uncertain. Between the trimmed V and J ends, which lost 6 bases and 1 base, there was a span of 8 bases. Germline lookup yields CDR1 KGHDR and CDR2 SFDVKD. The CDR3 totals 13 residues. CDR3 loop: CATSRSANTEAFF. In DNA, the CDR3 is TGTGCCACCAGTCGGTCAGCGAACACTGAAGCTTTCTTT.

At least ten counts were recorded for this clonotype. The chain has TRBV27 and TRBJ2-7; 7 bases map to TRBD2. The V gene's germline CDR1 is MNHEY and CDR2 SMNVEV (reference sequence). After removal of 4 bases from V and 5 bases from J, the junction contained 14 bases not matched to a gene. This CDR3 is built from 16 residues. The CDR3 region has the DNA TGTGCCAGCAGTTGGGGTCGGGCGGGAGCCGCAAACGAGCAGTACTTC. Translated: CASSWGRAGAANEQYF.

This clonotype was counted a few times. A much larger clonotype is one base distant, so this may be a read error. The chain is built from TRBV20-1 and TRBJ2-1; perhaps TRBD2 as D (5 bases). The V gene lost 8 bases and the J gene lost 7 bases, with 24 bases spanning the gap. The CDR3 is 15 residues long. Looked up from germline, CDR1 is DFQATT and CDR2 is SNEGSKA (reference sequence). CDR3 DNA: TGCAGTACTTCCGCCGGCGGAGGAGGTTCAAATGAGCAGTTCTTC. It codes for CSTSAGGGGSNEQFF.

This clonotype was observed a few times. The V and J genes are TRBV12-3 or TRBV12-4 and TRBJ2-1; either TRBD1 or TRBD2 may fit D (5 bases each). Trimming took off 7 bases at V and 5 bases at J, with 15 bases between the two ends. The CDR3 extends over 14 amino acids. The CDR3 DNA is TGTGCCAGCATCCCTACGGGACGTAACAATGAGCAGTTCTTC. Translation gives CASIPTGRNNEQFF.

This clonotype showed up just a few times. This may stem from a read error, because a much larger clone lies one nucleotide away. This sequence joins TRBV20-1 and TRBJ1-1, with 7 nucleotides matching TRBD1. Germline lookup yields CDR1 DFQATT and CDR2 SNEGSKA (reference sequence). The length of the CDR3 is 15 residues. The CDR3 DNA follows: TGCAGTGCTTCCCCTCGGGACAGAATGAACGCTGAAGCTTTCTTT. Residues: CSASPRDRMNAEAFF.

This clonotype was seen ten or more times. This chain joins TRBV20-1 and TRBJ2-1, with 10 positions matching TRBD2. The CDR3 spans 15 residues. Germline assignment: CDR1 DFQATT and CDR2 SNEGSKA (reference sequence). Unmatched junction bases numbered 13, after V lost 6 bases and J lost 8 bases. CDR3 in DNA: TGCAGTGCCAGGGTGGCTAGCGGGAGTTGGGATGAGCAGTTCTTC. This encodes CSARVASGSWDEQFF.